The source of this T cell receptor beta chain is a study of blood T cells in healthy people across ages. With a J-beta primer mix and a sample-barcoded 5' primer, a second PCR ran about 7 to 12 cycles. TCRdb analysed the 5' RACE reads with MiXCR anew, one entry per CDR3 protein. This table holds some 1 million distinct CDR3 sequences, 35% to 50% found once. Per sample, a minimum of 6 million PBMCs were isolated. Extraction yielded at least 5 micrograms of total RNA per sample. The CDR3 covers 19 residues. V was clipped by 3 bases and J by 1 base; unmatched bases: 14. Germline lookup yields CDR1 DFQATT and CDR2 SNEGSKA (reference sequence).

The TCR was taken from a woman aged 55-70 years in good health. The chain carries TRBV20-1 and TRBJ2-1, with 11 bases matching TRBD2. The sample consisted of blood. The CDR3: CSARISGGAGIRSYNEQFF. The CDR3 bases are TGCAGTGCTAGGATTAGCGGGGGGGCGGGTATTAGATCCTACAATGAGCAGTTCTTC.